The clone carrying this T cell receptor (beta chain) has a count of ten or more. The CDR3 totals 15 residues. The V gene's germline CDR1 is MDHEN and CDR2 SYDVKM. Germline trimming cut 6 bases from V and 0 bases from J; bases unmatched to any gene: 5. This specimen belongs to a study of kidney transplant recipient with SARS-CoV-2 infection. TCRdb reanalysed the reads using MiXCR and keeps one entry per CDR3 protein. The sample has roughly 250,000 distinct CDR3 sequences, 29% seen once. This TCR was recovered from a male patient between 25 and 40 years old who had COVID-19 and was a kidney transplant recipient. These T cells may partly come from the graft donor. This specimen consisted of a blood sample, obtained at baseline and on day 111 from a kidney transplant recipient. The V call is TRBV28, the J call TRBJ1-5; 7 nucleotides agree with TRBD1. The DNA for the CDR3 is TGTGCCAGCAGGCGTGCAGGGGGTAGCAATCAGCCCCAGCATTTT. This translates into CASRRAGGSNQPQHF.